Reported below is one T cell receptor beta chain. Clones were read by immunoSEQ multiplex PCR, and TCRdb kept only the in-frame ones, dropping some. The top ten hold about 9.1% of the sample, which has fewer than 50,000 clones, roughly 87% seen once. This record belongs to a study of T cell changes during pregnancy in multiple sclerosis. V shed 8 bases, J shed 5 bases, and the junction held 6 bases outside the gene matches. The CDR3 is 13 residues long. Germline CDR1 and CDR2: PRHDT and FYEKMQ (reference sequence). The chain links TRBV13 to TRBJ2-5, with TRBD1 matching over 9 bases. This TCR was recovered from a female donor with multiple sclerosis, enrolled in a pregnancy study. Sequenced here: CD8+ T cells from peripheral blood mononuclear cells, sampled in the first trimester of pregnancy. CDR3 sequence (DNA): TGTGCCAGCGGTCCTGGGACAGGGGAGACCCAGTACTTC. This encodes CASGPGTGETQYF. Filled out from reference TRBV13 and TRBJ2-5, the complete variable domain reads AAGVIQSPRHLIKEKRETATLKCYPIPRHDTVYWYQQGPGQDPQFLISFYEKMQSDKGSIPDRFSAQQFSDYHSELNMSSLELGDSALYFCASGPGTGETQYFGPGTRLLVL.